The clone carrying this T cell receptor (beta chain) was detected only a few times. Its antigen is as yet unknown. The sample belongs to a study of T cell repertoires in cytomegalovirus infection. Across the whole study: Based on public TCR beta signatures, there were indications of CMV infection and of a matching HLA type.

TCRdb ran MiXCR on the reads and lists one entry per CDR3 protein. The sample contains hundreds of thousands of distinct CDR3 sequences, 25% to 30% of which appear only once. Germline V gives CDR1 PRHDT, CDR2 FYEKMQ (reference sequence). The V and J ends lost 1 base and 2 bases respectively, with 15 bases between them. This CDR3 comprises 16 residues. The source was cultured PBMCs, collected from culture after CMV antigen stimulation. The chain joins TRBV13 to TRBJ2-7; D call uncertain. The TCR sequence derives from a human donor in good health (CMV status not recorded). Some clones in this sample may be carry-over from other donors' samples. Here the CDR3 reads CASSLVLRNEPYEQYF. CDR3 sequence (DNA): TGTGCCAGCAGCTTAGTCTTACGGAACGAACCCTACGAGCAGTACTTC.